These 28 T cell receptor beta chains were sequenced from one sample in a study of blood T cells in healthy people across ages. A J-beta primer mix and a sample-barcoded 5' primer were used in a second PCR of about 7 to 12 cycles. A single record per CDR3 protein comes from TCRdb applying MiXCR to the 5' RACE reads. The repertoire has 1.2 million to 1.5 million distinct CDR3 sequences, roughly 40% of them found once; the top ten carry approximately 7.9%. Sequenced input: blood. Receptors were obtained from a woman younger than 35 in good health.

This clonotype was observed a handful of times. The genes are TRBV14 and TRBJ2-1; possibly TRBD1 for D (6 bases). V gave up 4 bases and J gave up 9 bases, with 16 bases separating them. The CDR3 is made up of 14 amino acids. Germline CDR1 SGHDN, CDR2 FVKESK. CDR3 region: CASSPLAVRGEQFF. Here the CDR3 DNA reads TGTGCCAGCAGCCCGCTAGCAGTCAGGGGTGAGCAGTTCTTC.

The chain employs TRBV2 and TRBJ2-1; the D gene could be TRBD1 or TRBD2 (6 bases each). This CDR3 is 16 amino acids long. Per the germline V gene, CDR1 is SNHLY and CDR2 is FYNNEI. Trimming left V 8 bases short and J 7 bases short, with 24 bases between. CDR3 nucleotide sequence: TGTGCCAGCGTGGGGGGCAGCGGCGACTTTTGGAATGAGCAGTTCTTC. It yields the protein CASVGGSGDFWNEQFF.

V and J are TRBV12-3 or TRBV12-4 and TRBJ2-7; 8 bases agree with TRBD2. After removal of 9 bases from V and 9 bases from J, the junction contained 10 bases not matched to a gene. This CDR3 has 12 amino acids. This CDR3 is CASSGGGNVQYF. The CDR3, as DNA: TGTGCCAGTTCCGGGGGGGGAAACGTGCAGTACTTC.

This clonotype has more than one count but fewer than ten. The rearrangement joins TRBV5-1 to TRBJ1-1; D is uncertain. V lost 3 bases, J lost 5 bases, and 5 bases lay in between. Germline V gives CDR1 SGHRS, CDR2 YFSETQ. The CDR3 length is 11 residues. CDR3 DNA sequence: TGCGCCAGCAGCTCAGTGACTGAAGCTTTCTTT. Protein sequence: CASSSVTEAFF.

The table lists this clonotype with many counts. The rearrangement joins TRBV27 to TRBJ2-7; D is ambiguous. V gave up 2 bases and J gave up 2 bases, with 7 bases separating them. CDR3 length equals 13 residues. CDR1 is MNHEY, CDR2 SMNVEV, per germline (reference sequence). The CDR3 DNA follows: TGTGCCAGCAGTTTACCCGGAGCCTACGAGCAGTACTTC. Protein: CASSLPGAYEQYF.

This clonotype was seen more than once but under ten times. The rearrangement uses TRBV3-1 and TRBJ1-2, with D uncertain. The V gene's germline CDR1 is LGHDT and CDR2 YNNKEL (reference sequence). V lost 1 base and J lost 5, with 11 bases in between. The CDR3 is made up of 14 amino acids. The CDR3: CASSQGTQAYGYTF. CDR3 coding DNA: TGTGCCAGCAGCCAAGGGACTCAAGCGTATGGCTACACCTTC.

V and J are TRBV2 and TRBJ1-6; 9 bases line up with TRBD1. The V gene's germline CDR1 is SNHLY and CDR2 FYNNEI. The CDR3 loop spans 15 amino acids. Losses at the gene ends were 7 bases for V and 7 bases for J; bases not matched to a gene: 8. The CDR3 spells CASTPAGTGNSPLHF. The CDR3 DNA follows: TGTGCCAGCACTCCAGCCGGGACAGGGAATTCACCCCTCCACTTT.

The rearrangement joins TRBV28 to TRBJ2-1; 7 nucleotides align to TRBD1. Germline V lookup: CDR1 MDHEN, CDR2 SYDVKM. The CDR3 contains 13 residues. Losses at the gene ends were 4 bases for V and 9 bases for J; bases not matched to a gene: 6. The CDR3 bases are TGTGCCAGCAGTTGGACAGGTAGGACTGAGCAGTTCTTC. It is translated as CASSWTGRTEQFF.

The chain joins TRBV4-2 to TRBJ2-1; 7 bases are shared with TRBD2. The V gene's germline CDR1 is LGHNA and CDR2 YNFKEQ. The CDR3 runs to 14 residues. V lost 4 bases and J lost 8; bases outside the gene matches: 8. CDR3 sequence (DNA): TGTGCCAGCAGCCCCCGACTAGCAGTGGATGAGCAGTTCTTC. It is translated as CASSPRLAVDEQFF.

The gene calls are TRBV4-1 and TRBJ1-2; D is uncertain. Germline V CDR1 and CDR2: MGHRA, YSYEKL. This CDR3 has 15 amino acids. Deletions cut 0 bases from V and 8 bases from J, with 16 bases between. CDR3 region: CASSQDAGPRWGYTF. For the CDR3, the DNA is TGCGCCAGCAGCCAAGATGCCGGACCTAGATGGGGCTACACCTTC.

J is TRBJ1-2 and V is TRBV28; D not resolved. The germline V gene encodes CDR1 MDHEN and CDR2 SYDVKM. The ends were cut back, 2 bases at V and 3 bases at J, with 13 bases in the middle. The length of the CDR3 is 15 residues. CDR3 DNA: TGTGCCAGCAGTTTAAGGTCCGGTGCTGACTATGGCTACACCTTC. Protein sequence: CASSLRSGADYGYTF.

This clonotype was counted a single time. The chain uses TRBV10-3 and TRBJ1-1; 9 nucleotides align to TRBD1. The CDR3 length is 14 residues. Germline CDR1 and CDR2: ENHRY and SYGVKD. The J segment lost 4 bases and the V segment lost 0 bases, leaving 0 bases of the junction unmatched. The CDR3, as DNA: TGTGCCATCAGTGAGTCGACAGGGGGCACTGAAGCTTTCTTT. Its protein is CAISESTGGTEAFF.

The chain is built from TRBV2 and TRBJ2-3, with 11 bases matching TRBD2. The CDR3 contains 17 residues. V lost 2 bases to trimming and J lost 4 bases; unmatched junction nucleotides: 8. Per germline, CDR1 SNHLY and CDR2 FYNNEI. The CDR3 nucleotides are TGTGCCAGCAGTGAACTAGCGGGAGGCTCTTTTGCAGATACGCAGTATTTT. This translates into CASSELAGGSFADTQYF. Combining the CDR3 with reference TRBV2 and TRBJ2-3 gives the whole variable domain EPEVTQTPSHQVTQMGQEVILRCVPISNHLYFYWYRQILGQKVEFLVSFYNNEISEKSEIFDDQFSVERPDGSNFTLKIRSTKLEDSAMYFCASSELAGGSFADTQYFGPGTRLTVL.

This clonotype turned up a few times. The chain employs TRBV4-2 and TRBJ2-3; maybe TRBD2 (5 bases). Germline loops: CDR1 LGHNA, CDR2 YNFKEQ. The CDR3 has 15 amino acids. Trimming took 2 bases from V and 4 from J, leaving 13 bases between them. CDR3 region: CASSQRRAEADTQYF. As DNA, the CDR3 is TGTGCCAGCAGCCAACGACGAGCGGAAGCAGATACGCAGTATTTT.

The sample holds a few counts of this clonotype. This chain uses TRBV4-2 with TRBJ2-1; 10 nucleotides agree with TRBD2. Losses at the gene ends were 0 bases for V and 0 bases for J; bases not matched to a gene: 2. Germline V CDR1 and CDR2: LGHNA, YNFKEQ. This CDR3 spans 17 amino acids. The CDR3 region is CASSQDTSGTSYNEQFF. The CDR3 DNA sequence: TGTGCCAGCAGCCAAGATACTAGCGGGACCTCCTACAATGAGCAGTTCTTC.

The genes are TRBV11-2 and TRBJ2-1; D possibly corresponds to TRBD1 (5 bases). The end of the DNA fits TRBJ2-7 better, so the J call may be wrong. Per germline, CDR1 SGHAT and CDR2 FQNNGV. The CDR3 length is 13 residues. The CDR3 protein is CASSLTAPSEQYF. CDR3 coding DNA: TGTGCCAGCAGCTTGACAGCCCCAAGCGAGCAGTACTTC.

In its sample, this clonotype was seen many times. The genes are TRBV7-2 and TRBJ2-7; D is uncertain. CDR3 length equals 16 residues. Germline loops: CDR1 SGHTA, CDR2 FQGNSA. V was shortened by 1 base and J by 0 bases, with 13 bases between the two germline ends. The CDR3 DNA is TGTGCCAGCAGCTTAGAGTGGCCAAGCCACTCCTACGAGCAGTACTTC. The encoded protein is CASSLEWPSHSYEQYF.

This sequence joins TRBV7-3 and TRBJ1-2; TRBD1 might be the D (6 bases). V was shortened by 5 bases and J by 4 bases, with 14 bases between the two germline ends. CDR3 length: 14 amino acids. Germline lookup yields CDR1 SGHTA and CDR2 FQGTGA. CDR3 amino acids: CASSPTQDSYGYTF. DNA for the CDR3: TGTGCCAGCAGCCCCACCCAGGACAGCTATGGCTACACCTTC.

The V gene is TRBV11-2, the J gene TRBJ1-4; 8 bases map to TRBD1. With V trimmed by 4 bases and J by 8 bases, 9 bases remained unmatched. CDR1 and CDR2 from the germline V gene are SGHAT and FQNNGV. The CDR3 is made up of 15 amino acids. The CDR3 sequence: CASSWRQGKEEKLFF. CDR3 nucleotides: TGTGCCAGCAGCTGGAGACAGGGGAAAGAAGAAAAACTGTTTTTT.

The rearrangement links TRBV28 to TRBJ1-5, with a possible D match to TRBD1 (5 bases). From germline, CDR1 is MDHEN and CDR2 SYDVKM. Trimming took off 8 bases at V and 9 bases at J, with 17 bases between the two ends. This CDR3 comprises 13 residues. The CDR3 protein is CASRLGERGPQHF. CDR3 bases: TGTGCCAGCCGCCTGGGGGAGCGGGGGCCCCAGCATTTT.

The chain employs TRBV12-3 or TRBV12-4 and TRBJ2-7; 9 nucleotides agree with TRBD2. The CDR3 totals 16 residues. V shed 6 bases, J shed 2 bases, and the junction held 11 bases outside the gene matches. The CDR3 here is CASSKWTSAITYEQYF. DNA for the CDR3: TGTGCCAGCAGCAAATGGACTAGCGCGATAACCTACGAGCAGTACTTC.

This chain links TRBV20-1 with TRBJ1-5; no reliable D call. Germline V gene data show CDR1 as DFQATT and CDR2 as SNEGSKA (reference sequence). V shed 6 bases and J shed 3 bases, with 12 bases lying between them. CDR3 length: 13 amino acids. The CDR3 spells CSAPISVNQPQHF. CDR3 nucleotides: TGCAGTGCCCCAATCTCCGTCAATCAGCCCCAGCATTTT.

The chain carries TRBV29-1 and TRBJ2-1; D gene uncertain. Trimming took off 5 bases at V and 4 bases at J, with 9 bases between the two ends. This CDR3 has 12 residues. The germline CDR1 and CDR2 sequences are SQVTM and ANQGSEA. CDR3 loop: CSVRGGYNEQFF. The DNA for the CDR3 is TGCAGCGTTAGAGGTGGGTACAATGAGCAGTTCTTC.

Only a few counts were recorded for this clonotype. The chain recombines TRBV4-1 with TRBJ1-6, with D uncertain. The CDR3 spans 18 residues. Between the trimmed V and J ends, which lost 0 bases and 0 bases, there was a span of 12 bases. Per the germline V gene, CDR1 is MGHRA and CDR2 is YSYEKL. Written as DNA, the CDR3 is TGCGCCAGCAGCCAAGAAGACCCGACGGGCTCCTATAATTCACCCCTCCACTTT. Its translation: CASSQEDPTGSYNSPLHF.

The table lists this clonotype with a few counts. V and J are TRBV20-1 and TRBJ2-5; D might be TRBD1 (5 bases). Germline CDR1 is DFQATT and CDR2 is SNEGSKA (reference sequence). The CDR3 is 13 residues long. Trimming removed 6 bases from V and 2 bases from J, with 13 bases in between. In DNA, the CDR3 is TGCAGTGCACCGCAGGGTAGGCAAGAGACCCAGTACTTC. This sequence encodes CSAPQGRQETQYF.

The CDR3 region is CASRPGVTYEQYF. CDR3 coding DNA: TGCGCCAGCAGACCCGGGGTGACCTACGAGCAGTACTTC. The chain combines TRBV5-1 with TRBJ2-7, with D possibly TRBD2 on 5 matching bases. Per the germline V gene, CDR1 is SGHRS and CDR2 is YFSETQ. V lost 5 bases and J 2 bases, leaving 11 bases between the germline ends. The CDR3 sequence is 13 residues long.

V usage is TRBV28 and J usage is TRBJ2-1; the match to TRBD2 covers 8 bases. The CDR3 spans 15 residues. Germline assignment: CDR1 MDHEN and CDR2 SYDVKM. V lost 2 bases to trimming and J lost 5 bases; unmatched junction nucleotides: 5. CDR3 DNA sequence: TGTGCCAGCAGTTTAGCGGGGCGGGAGGACAATGAGCAGTTCTTC. This sequence encodes CASSLAGREDNEQFF. Full variable domain (rest looked up from reference TRBV28 and TRBJ2-1): DVKVTQSSRYLVKRTGEKVFLECVQDMDHENMFWYRQDPGLGLRLIYFSYDVKMKEKGDIPEGYSVSREKKERFSLILESASTNQTSMYLCASSLAGREDNEQFFGPGTRLTVL.

This clonotype turned up a few times. This chain uses TRBV3-1 with TRBJ1-2; tentatively, D is TRBD1 (5 bases). CDR3 length: 16 amino acids. Trimming stripped 0 bases from V and 4 bases from J, with 15 bases between. Looked up from germline, CDR1 is LGHDT and CDR2 is YNNKEL (reference sequence). The CDR3 protein is CASSQDLRDSLYGYTF. As DNA, the CDR3 is TGTGCCAGCAGCCAAGATCTGAGGGACTCTCTCTATGGCTACACCTTC.